This T cell receptor beta chain is drawn from a study of a mutant IDH1 vaccine in newly diagnosed glioma (TCRdb year 2021). About the study as a whole: Vaccination started 4-6 weeks after radiotherapy alone, or was given together with temozolomide cycles in the groups whose treatment included chemotherapy. The roughly 33 treated patients were roughly 62% male and roughly 40% female, with a mean age of approximately 40 years. Before enrollment, patients had received standard therapy of radiotherapy alone, temozolomide alone, or radiochemotherapy with temozolomide; most received the combination. The week-35 safety follow-up took place at visit V12, and the week-47 end of study took place at visit V13. Peripheral blood was collected at six visits: V03 (baseline), V05, V07, V10, V12 and V13. For exploratory analyses, longitudinal TCRB deep sequencing was carried out in some 25 treated patients wherever samples were available.

The germline V gene (reference sequence) supplies CDR1 PRHDT and CDR2 FYEKMQ. The CDR3 runs 15 amino acids, cysteine and phenylalanine included. Of the read, only the CDR3 DNA is kept; its 45 bases are in frame from base 1. The junction carries 16 bases between V and J, which are trimmed by 5 bases and 4 bases respectively. What the authors observed across the whole study: Pseudoprogression seemed to be unrelated to changes in the top peripheral T cell clonotypes found by TCRB sequencing. Selection of PBMC samples for TCRB deep sequencing was based on availability. Across multiple MHC alleles, vaccine-induced immune responses were seen in just over 90% of patients. The authors stated that sample limitations prevented analyses of patient blood samples from being reproduced.

The library was built by means of the immunoSEQ multiplex PCR assay. Rearranged TCR beta chain sequences were amplified using the hsTCRB Kit according to the manufacturer's protocol. TCRB libraries were sequenced on an Illumina MiSeq. Per the source publication's procedure: The kit vendor's proprietary platform handled demultiplexing, trimming and gene mapping. TCRdb holds this immuneACCESS table with in-frame rearrangements only. Some clones are missing; in checked studies, unresolved V genes explain under half, and the rest has no known cause. The DNA gave D and trimming, while V, J and clone size come from that table. A total of under 50,000 clones appear in this sample, 70% to 90% of them only once. More than 5% of the sample is taken by the ten largest. The time point label, read with the paper, signifies: week 35, safety follow-up. Each vaccine dose, consisting of 300 ug of a 20-mer mutant IDH1 peptide in Montanide, was administered subcutaneously with topical imiquimod. Across visits V03 through V10, patients got a total of eight vaccinations, given in weeks 1, 3, 5, 7, 11, 15, 19 and 23. Donors had newly diagnosed WHO grade 3 or 4 IDH1-mutant astrocytomas with loss of nuclear ATRX. The samples were drawn from NOA16, a multicentre, single-arm, open-label phase I trial in Germany that tested a mutant IDH1 peptide vaccine in humans for the first time. Genomic DNA for TCRB sequencing was isolated from EDTA blood with the DNeasy Blood and Tissue Kit.

Notes on this clone: Its antigen target is currently unknown. Base-call qualities are not available, and no considerably larger clone is one nucleotide away.

The sequencing here drew on PBMCs, taken from a glioma patient whose treatment included an IDH1 peptide vaccine. The source is a woman aged 40 to 55 with glioma. This chain joins TRBV13 to TRBJ2-3, with a tentative D gene TRBD1 over 6 matching bases. The DNA is TGTGCCAGCAGCACTCAAACGGACAGTGCAGATACGCAGTATTTT. Its coded protein is CASSTQTDSADTQYF.